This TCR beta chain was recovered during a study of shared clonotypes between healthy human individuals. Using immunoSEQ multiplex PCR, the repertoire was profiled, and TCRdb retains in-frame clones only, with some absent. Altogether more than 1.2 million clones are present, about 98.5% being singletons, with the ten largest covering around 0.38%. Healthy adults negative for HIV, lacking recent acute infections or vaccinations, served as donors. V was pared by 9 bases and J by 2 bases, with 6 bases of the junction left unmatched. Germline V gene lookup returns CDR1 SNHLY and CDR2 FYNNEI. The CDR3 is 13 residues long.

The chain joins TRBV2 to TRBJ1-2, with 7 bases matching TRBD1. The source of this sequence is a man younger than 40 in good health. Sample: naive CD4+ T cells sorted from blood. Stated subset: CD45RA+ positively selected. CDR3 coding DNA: TGTGCCAGTTCGGGACAGACCAACTATGGCTACACCTTC. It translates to CASSGQTNYGYTF.